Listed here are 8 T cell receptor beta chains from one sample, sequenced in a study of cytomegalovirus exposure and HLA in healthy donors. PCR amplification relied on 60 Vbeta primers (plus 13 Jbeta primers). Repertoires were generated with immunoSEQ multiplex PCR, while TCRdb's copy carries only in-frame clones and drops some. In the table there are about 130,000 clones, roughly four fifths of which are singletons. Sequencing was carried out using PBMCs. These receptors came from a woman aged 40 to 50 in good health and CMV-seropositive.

The CDR3 here is CASSPPGQGNTGELFF. The CDR3 DNA follows: TGTGCCAGCTCACCCCCGGGACAGGGGAACACCGGGGAGCTGTTTTTT. The chain carries TRBV18 and TRBJ2-2; TRBD1 aligns across 9 bases. CDR3 length: 16 amino acids. V trimming: 3 bases; J trimming: 1 base; junction bases outside the gene matches: 3. Germline V lookup: CDR1 KGHSH, CDR2 LQKENI. Full variable domain (remainder filled in from reference TRBV18 and TRBJ2-2): NAGVMQNPRHLVRRRGQEARLRCSPMKGHSHVYWYRQLPEEGLKFMVYLQKENIIDESGMPKERFSAEFPKEGPSILRIQQVVRGDSAAYFCASSPPGQGNTGELFFGEGSRLTVL.

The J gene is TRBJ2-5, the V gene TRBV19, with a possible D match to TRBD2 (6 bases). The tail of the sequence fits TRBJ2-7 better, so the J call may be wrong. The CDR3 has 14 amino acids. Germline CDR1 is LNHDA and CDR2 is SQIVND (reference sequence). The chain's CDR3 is CASSTVAGLYEQYF. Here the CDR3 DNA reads TGTGCCAGTAGTACGGTCGCGGGGCTCTACGAGCAGTACTTC.

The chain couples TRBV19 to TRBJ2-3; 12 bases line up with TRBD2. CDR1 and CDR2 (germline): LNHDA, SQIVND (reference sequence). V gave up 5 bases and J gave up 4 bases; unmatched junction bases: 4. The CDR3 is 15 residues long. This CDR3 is CASSFRLAGADTQYF. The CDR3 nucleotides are TGTGCCAGTAGTTTCCGACTAGCGGGAGCAGATACGCAGTATTTT.

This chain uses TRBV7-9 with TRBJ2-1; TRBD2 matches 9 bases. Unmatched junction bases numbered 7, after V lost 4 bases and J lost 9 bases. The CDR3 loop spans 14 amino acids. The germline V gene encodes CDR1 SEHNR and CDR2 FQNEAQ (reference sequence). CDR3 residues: CASSSPGLAREQFF. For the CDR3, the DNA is TGTGCCAGCAGCTCGCCGGGACTAGCACGTGAGCAGTTCTTC.

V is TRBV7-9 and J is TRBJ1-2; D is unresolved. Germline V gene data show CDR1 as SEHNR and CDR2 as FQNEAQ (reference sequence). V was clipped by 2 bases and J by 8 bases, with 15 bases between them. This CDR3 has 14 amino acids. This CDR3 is CASSLPRIAYGYTF. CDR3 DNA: TGTGCCAGCAGCTTACCCAGGATCGCTTACGGCTACACCTTC.

CDR3: CASRPGHLYEQYF. The CDR3 DNA sequence: TGTGCCAGCAGACCTGGACACCTCTACGAGCAGTACTTC. This chain links TRBV27 with TRBJ2-7; D possibly corresponds to TRBD1 (5 bases). The CDR3 runs to 13 residues. Germline values: CDR1 MNHEY, CDR2 SMNVEV (reference sequence). V shed 6 bases and J shed 3 bases, with 12 bases lying between them.

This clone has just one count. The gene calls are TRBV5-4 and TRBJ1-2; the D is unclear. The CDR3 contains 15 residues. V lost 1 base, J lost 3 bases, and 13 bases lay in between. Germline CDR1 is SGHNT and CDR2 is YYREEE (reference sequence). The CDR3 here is CASSLSSELYYGYTF. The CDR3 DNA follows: TGTGCCAGCAGCTTGTCGTCTGAGTTATACTATGGCTACACCTTC.

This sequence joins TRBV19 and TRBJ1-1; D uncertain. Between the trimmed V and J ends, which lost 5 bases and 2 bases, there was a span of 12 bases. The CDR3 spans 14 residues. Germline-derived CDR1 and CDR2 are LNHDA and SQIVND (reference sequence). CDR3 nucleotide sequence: TGTGCCAGTAGTCCCCGGGTCGGAAACACTGAAGCTTTCTTT. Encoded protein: CASSPRVGNTEAFF.